Listed below are T cell receptor beta chains from one sample, sequenced in a study of cytomegalovirus exposure and HLA in healthy donors. Measured with immunoSEQ multiplex PCR; TCRdb has only the in-frame clones, and not every one. The sample shows 110,000 or so clones, about 77% of them seen only once. Sequences were obtained from PBMCs. Source of these receptors: a woman between 25 and 40 years old in good health and CMV-seropositive. The conserved cysteine and the conserved F or W are not part of the CDR3 here. Each record gives: J gene, CDR3 length, V gene, CDR3 protein.

TRBJ2-1 | 11 | TRBV30 | AWSVLSSDEQF
TRBJ2-7 | 12 | TRBV19 | ASSLGQGTYEQY
TRBJ1-1 | 10 | TRBV18 | ASSPSLTEAF
TRBJ2-7 | 12 | TRBV9 | ASSGAGGLYEQY
TRBJ2-7 | 12 | TRBV19 | APLVQTFSYEQY
TRBJ2-1 | 13 | TRBV5-1 | ASSMTSAEYNEQF
TRBJ2-2 | 13 | TRBV7-8 | ASSPVYYSTGELF
TRBJ2-5 | 14 | TRBV19 | ASSTTSGRVQETQY
TRBJ2-5 | 14 | TRBV5-1 | ASSLTGTAPGETQY
TRBJ1-2 | 11 | TRBV27 | ASSFGTGDGYT
TRBJ1-4 | 13 | TRBV5-1 | ASSFRDGLVEKLF
TRBJ1-1 | 17 | TRBV11-3 | ASSLITGFIGPLYTEAF